Below, 16 T cell receptor beta chains from the same sample are listed, as sequenced in a study of T cells in localized non-small cell lung cancer. The assay was immunoSEQ multiplex PCR, and TCRdb's table has in-frame clones only and misses some. This table holds fewer than 25,000 clones, approximately 90% found once. The specimen comprised peripheral blood, sampled before any cancer treatment. These receptors were taken from a male donor aged 60 or over with stage I squamous cell lung carcinoma.

This chain connects TRBV29-1 to TRBJ1-1, with 7 bases fitting TRBD1. Germline CDR1 SQVTM, CDR2 ANQGSEA. V lost 5 bases, J lost 10 bases, and 7 bases stayed unmatched. CDR3 length equals 11 residues. The CDR3: CSVRTGQRAFF. The CDR3, as DNA: TGCAGCGTTAGGACAGGACAAAGAGCTTTCTTT.

The rearrangement links TRBV30 to TRBJ2-1, with unresolved D. Germline V gene data show CDR1 as GTSNPN and CDR2 as SVGIG (reference sequence). CDR3 length: 15 residues. Deletions cut 3 bases from V and 0 bases from J, with 12 bases between. Here the CDR3 reads CAWSSAVSSYNEQFF. The CDR3 DNA is TGTGCCTGGAGCTCAGCAGTAAGCTCCTACAATGAGCAGTTCTTC.

J is TRBJ2-6 and V is TRBV27; D is ambiguous. The CDR3 consists of 13 residues. Germline assignment: CDR1 MNHEY and CDR2 SMNVEV (reference sequence). Trimming pared 5 bases from V and 0 bases from J, leaving 2 bases between. CDR3 amino acids: CASSHSGANVLTF. The CDR3 DNA is TGTGCCAGCAGTCACTCTGGGGCCAACGTCCTGACTTTC.

This rearrangement joins TRBV7-8 to TRBJ2-2; D is possibly TRBD1 (6 bases). The V gene lost 5 bases and the J gene lost 7 bases, with 20 bases spanning the gap. There are 16 residues in the CDR3. Germline V CDR1 and CDR2: SGHVS, FQNEAQ. For the CDR3, the DNA is TGTGCCAGCAGCCAATATAACCCAGGGGCGGTCGGGGAGCTGTTTTTT. Its protein product is CASSQYNPGAVGELFF. Together with reference TRBV7-8 and TRBJ2-2, the CDR3 gives the full variable domain: GAGVSQSPRYKVAKRGQDVALRCDPISGHVSLFWYQQALGQGPEFLTYFQNEAQLDKSGLPSDRFFAERPEGSVSTLKIQRTQQEDSAVYLCASSQYNPGAVGELFFGEGSRLTVL.

This chain joins TRBV7-2 and TRBJ1-2; D call uncertain. This CDR3 has 15 amino acids. V was clipped by 2 bases and J by 2 bases, with 12 bases between them. CDR1 SGHTA and CDR2 FQGNSA come from the germline V gene. The DNA for the CDR3 is TGTGCCAGCAGCTTAAGTATCCAGGAAAACTATGGCTACACCTTC. As protein: CASSLSIQENYGYTF. Supplemented by reference TRBV7-2 and TRBJ1-2, the full variable domain reads GAGVSQSPSNKVTEKGKDVELRCDPISGHTALYWYRQSLGQGLEFLIYFQGNSAPDKSGLPSDRFSAERTGGSVSTLTIQRTQQEDSAVYLCASSLSIQENYGYTFGSGTRLTVV.

The V and J genes are TRBV7-2 and TRBJ1-5; the match to TRBD1 covers 7 bases. CDR1 and CDR2 from the germline V gene are SGHTA and FQGNSA. The CDR3 length is 15 residues. Trimming removed 2 bases from V and 7 bases from J; junction bases left unmatched: 8. The CDR3 loop reads CASSLTTGSRQPQHF. CDR3 DNA: TGTGCCAGCAGCTTAACGACAGGGTCACGGCAGCCCCAGCATTTT.

The chain combines TRBV19 with TRBJ1-3; the D gene is possibly TRBD1 (6 bases). Germline loops: CDR1 LNHDA, CDR2 SQIVND (reference sequence). The CDR3 runs 16 residues. V was pared by 3 bases and J by 0 bases, with 12 bases between. Here the CDR3 DNA reads TGTGCCAGTAGTATTTCCGGGACAAGCTCTGGAAACACCATATATTTT. Translated, it gives CASSISGTSSGNTIYF. The full variable domain, with the rest looked up from reference TRBV19 and TRBJ1-3, is DGGITQSPKYLFRKEGQNVTLSCEQNLNHDAMYWYRQDPGQGLRLIYYSQIVNDFQKGDIAEGYSVSREKKESFPLTVTSAQKNPTAFYLCASSISGTSSGNTIYFGEGSWLTVV.

The chain joins TRBV7-6 to TRBJ1-1; D is undetermined. The CDR3 consists of 15 residues. Trimming shortened V by 1 base and J by 2 bases, and 11 bases separated the two germline ends. Germline CDR1 SGHVS, CDR2 FNYEAQ. The CDR3 reads CASSLEWGINTEAFF. DNA for the CDR3: TGTGCCAGCAGCTTAGAATGGGGTATTAACACTGAAGCTTTCTTT.

The chain combines TRBV10-1 with TRBJ1-4; TRBD1 matches at 10 bases. This CDR3 region has 15 residues. Trimming at V came to 10 bases and at J to 5 bases, leaving 10 bases not matched to a gene. Germline CDR1 WNHNN, CDR2 SYGVQD (reference sequence). The CDR3 spells CATRQGASKNEKLFF. The CDR3 nucleotides are TGCGCCACCAGACAGGGGGCGAGCAAAAATGAAAAACTGTTTTTT.

J is TRBJ1-4 and V is TRBV27, with 10 bases lining up with TRBD1. After removal of 4 bases from V and 8 bases from J, the junction contained 4 bases not matched to a gene. The CDR3 sequence is 14 residues long. CDR1 MNHEY and CDR2 SMNVEV come from the germline V gene (reference sequence). The CDR3, as DNA: TGTGCCAGCAGTTCGTGGGACAGGGGAGAAAAACTGTTTTTT. Its protein is CASSSWDRGEKLFF. Full variable domain (remainder filled in from reference TRBV27 and TRBJ1-4): EAQVTQNPRYLITVTGKKLTVTCSQNMNHEYMSWYRQDPGLGLRQIYYSMNVEVTDKGDVPEGYKVSRKEKRNFPLILESPSPNQTSLYFCASSSWDRGEKLFFGSGTQLSVL.

This chain uses TRBV12-5 with TRBJ2-1; 7 bases match TRBD2. The CDR3 runs to 14 residues. Germline loops: CDR1 LGHNT, CDR2 FRNRAP. With 0 bases clipped from V and 9 bases from J, the junction kept 5 bases outside the gene matches. This chain's CDR3 is CASGLVMGGTEQFF. CDR3 DNA: TGTGCTAGTGGTTTGGTAATGGGAGGGACTGAGCAGTTCTTC.

The chain joins TRBV6-5 to TRBJ1-2; D gene unclear. The CDR3 covers 16 residues. The V and J ends lost 0 bases and 7 bases respectively, with 18 bases between them. Germline CDR1 is MNHEY and CDR2 is SVGAGI. CDR3 amino acids: CASSYSIVGVGSGYTF. The DNA of the CDR3 is TGTGCCAGCAGTTACTCGATCGTCGGGGTAGGGAGTGGCTACACCTTC.

The V and J genes are TRBV28 and TRBJ2-5, with D perhaps matching TRBD1 or TRBD2 (6 bases each). Per the germline V gene, CDR1 is MDHEN and CDR2 is SYDVKM. The CDR3 runs 15 residues. V lost 6 bases and J 3 bases, leaving 17 bases between the germline ends. DNA of the CDR3: TGTGCCAGCAGGGTGACGTGGGGGGCCGAAGAGACCCAGTACTTC. Its protein is CASRVTWGAEETQYF.

The genes are TRBV10-2 and TRBJ2-1; D is unresolved. With 2 bases removed from V and 1 base from J, the gap between germline ends came to 6 bases. Germline-derived CDR1 and CDR2 are WSHSY and SAAADI. The CDR3 sequence is 14 residues long. The CDR3 coding sequence is TGCGCCAGCAGTGAGGGCAGATCCTACAATGAGCAGTTCTTC. Translating gives CASSEGRSYNEQFF.

The chain has TRBV6-1 and TRBJ1-1; the match to TRBD1 covers 10 bases. The V and J ends lost 6 bases and 1 base, in that order; junction bases with no gene match: 5. This CDR3 contains 15 residues. Per the germline V gene, CDR1 is MNHNS and CDR2 is SASEGT. This CDR3 is CASSDDRGRNTEAFF. CDR3 bases: TGTGCCAGCAGCGATGACAGGGGGCGGAACACTGAAGCTTTCTTT.

This chain links TRBV5-1 with TRBJ2-6; D unclear. The CDR3 runs 18 residues. Trimming left V 2 bases short and J 1 base short, with 16 bases between. Germline lookup yields CDR1 SGHRS and CDR2 YFSETQ. CDR3 loop: CASSFGKEGNSGANVLTF. Written as DNA, the CDR3 is TGCGCCAGCAGCTTCGGTAAGGAAGGGAATTCTGGGGCCAACGTCCTGACTTTC.